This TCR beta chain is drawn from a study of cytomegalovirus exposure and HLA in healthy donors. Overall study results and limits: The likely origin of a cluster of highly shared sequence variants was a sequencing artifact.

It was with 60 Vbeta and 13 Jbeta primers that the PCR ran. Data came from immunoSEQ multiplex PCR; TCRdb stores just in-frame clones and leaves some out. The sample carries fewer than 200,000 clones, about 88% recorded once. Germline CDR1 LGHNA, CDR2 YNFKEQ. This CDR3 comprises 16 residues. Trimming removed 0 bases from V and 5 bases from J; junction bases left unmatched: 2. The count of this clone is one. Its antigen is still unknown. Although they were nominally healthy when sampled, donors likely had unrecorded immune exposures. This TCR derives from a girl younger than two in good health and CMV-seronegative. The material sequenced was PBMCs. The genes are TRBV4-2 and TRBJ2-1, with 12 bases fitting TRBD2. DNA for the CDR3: TGTGCCAGCAGCCAAGACGGGACTAGCGGGCACAATGAGCAGTTCTTC. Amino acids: CASSQDGTSGHNEQFF.